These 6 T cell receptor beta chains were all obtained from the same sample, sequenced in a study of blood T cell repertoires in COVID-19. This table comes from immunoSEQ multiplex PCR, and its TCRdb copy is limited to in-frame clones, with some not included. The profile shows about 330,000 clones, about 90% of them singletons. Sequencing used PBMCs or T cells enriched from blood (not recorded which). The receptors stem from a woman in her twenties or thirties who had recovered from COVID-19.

CDR3 bases: TGTGCCAGCAGCGTAGCGGGGGAAAACTACAATGAGCAGTTCTTC. Encoded protein: CASSVAGENYNEQFF. The J gene is TRBJ2-1, the V gene TRBV5-4, with 9 bases fitting TRBD2. The CDR3 is made up of 15 amino acids. Per the germline V gene, CDR1 is SGHNT and CDR2 is YYREEE (reference sequence). Trimming removed 4 bases from V and 3 bases from J; junction bases left unmatched: 5.

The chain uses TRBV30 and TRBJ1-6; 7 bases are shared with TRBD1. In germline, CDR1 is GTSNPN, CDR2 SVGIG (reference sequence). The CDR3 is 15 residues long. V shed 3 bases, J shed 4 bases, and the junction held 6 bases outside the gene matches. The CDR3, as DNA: TGTGCCTGGAGAGGACAGGCAATTTATAATTCACCCCTCCACTTT. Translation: CAWRGQAIYNSPLHF.

CDR3 nucleotides: TGTGCCAGTAGCCGCTCAGGGGGCTACTACGAGCAGTACTTC. It translates to CASSRSGGYYEQYF. V usage is TRBV19 and J usage is TRBJ2-7; 8 bases align to TRBD1. V was clipped by 6 bases and J by 3 bases; unmatched bases: 7. CDR3 length: 14 residues. CDR1 and CDR2 (germline): LNHDA, SQIVND (reference sequence).

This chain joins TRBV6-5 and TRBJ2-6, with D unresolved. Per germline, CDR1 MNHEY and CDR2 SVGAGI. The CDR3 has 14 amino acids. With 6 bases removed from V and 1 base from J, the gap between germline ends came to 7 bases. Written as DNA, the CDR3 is TGTGCCAGCAGGGCTCAATCTGGGGCCAACGTCCTGACTTTC. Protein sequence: CASRAQSGANVLTF.

The CDR3 loop is CASSLTGFTQETQYF. The CDR3 DNA follows: TGTGCCAGCAGTCTCACAGGGTTTACCCAAGAGACCCAGTACTTC. This chain joins TRBV28 and TRBJ2-5; D is perhaps TRBD1 (6 bases). The V gene lost 5 bases and the J gene lost 1 base, with 14 bases spanning the gap. The V gene's germline CDR1 is MDHEN and CDR2 SYDVKM. The CDR3 sequence is 15 residues long.

The CDR3 spells CASRKQGTDQPQHF. CDR3 DNA sequence: TGTGCCAGCAGGAAACAGGGAACCGATCAGCCCCAGCATTTT. V and J are TRBV2 and TRBJ1-5, with D possibly being TRBD1 (6 bases). With 6 bases removed from V and 5 bases from J, the gap between germline ends came to 14 bases. The CDR3 is 14 residues long. The germline CDR1 and CDR2 sequences are SNHLY and FYNNEI.